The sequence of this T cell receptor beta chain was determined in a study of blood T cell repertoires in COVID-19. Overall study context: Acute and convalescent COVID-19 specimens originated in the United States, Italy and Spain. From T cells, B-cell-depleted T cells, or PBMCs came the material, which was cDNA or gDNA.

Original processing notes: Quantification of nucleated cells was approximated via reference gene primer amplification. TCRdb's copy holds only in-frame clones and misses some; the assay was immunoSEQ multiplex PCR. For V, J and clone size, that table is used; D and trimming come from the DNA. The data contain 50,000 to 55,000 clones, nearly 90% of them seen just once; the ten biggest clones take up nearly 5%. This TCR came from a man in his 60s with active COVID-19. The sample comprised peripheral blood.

CDR3 region: CASSLYRDSPYGYTF. For the CDR3, the DNA is TGTGCCAGCAGTTTATACCGGGACAGTCCCTATGGCTACACCTTC. The chain links TRBV27 to TRBJ1-2; TRBD1 matches at 7 bases. The CDR3 runs to 15 residues. Germline V gene sequence: CDR1 MNHEY, CDR2 SMNVEV (reference sequence). With 1 base clipped from V and 4 bases from J, the junction kept 6 bases outside the gene matches.